The sequence of this TCR beta chain was determined in a study of T cells in Graves' hyperthyroidism and ophthalmopathy. Points from the study as a whole: Ophthalmopathy was predicted by the model a median of roughly 6 months ahead of onset. In simple terms, a model built on 13 V-J features told ophthalmopathy apart from stable hyperthyroidism. Researchers found most expanded thyroid clonotypes above 0.001 in blood as well.

The source material, RNA transcripts, was used to amplify TCR beta CDR3 regions. The TCR CDR3 was amplified in a first-round RT-PCR using the HTBI primer set. TCRdb redid the calling of the multiplex PCR reads with MiXCR, one entry per CDR3 protein. The table includes 500,000 to 600,000 distinct CDR3 sequences, 40% to 50% detected once. Based on clinical symptoms, serum thyroxine and TRAb, thyroid ultrasound and orbital computed tomography, diagnoses were reached. This clonotype was observed a few times. Its antigen is unidentified. Germline V gene lookup returns CDR1 GTSNPN and CDR2 SVGIG (reference sequence). This CDR3 spans 13 amino acids. Trimming removed 5 bases from V and 3 bases from J, with 13 bases in between.

The sequencing input was peripheral blood or thyroid tissue (not recorded which). The chain has TRBV30 and TRBJ1-1, with D unresolved. The TCR originated in an adult woman with Graves' disease, either hyperthyroidism or ophthalmopathy (not recorded which). This CDR3 reads CAWGLQRHTEAFF. The CDR3 DNA sequence: TGTGCCTGGGGCCTGCAACGGCACACTGAAGCTTTCTTT.